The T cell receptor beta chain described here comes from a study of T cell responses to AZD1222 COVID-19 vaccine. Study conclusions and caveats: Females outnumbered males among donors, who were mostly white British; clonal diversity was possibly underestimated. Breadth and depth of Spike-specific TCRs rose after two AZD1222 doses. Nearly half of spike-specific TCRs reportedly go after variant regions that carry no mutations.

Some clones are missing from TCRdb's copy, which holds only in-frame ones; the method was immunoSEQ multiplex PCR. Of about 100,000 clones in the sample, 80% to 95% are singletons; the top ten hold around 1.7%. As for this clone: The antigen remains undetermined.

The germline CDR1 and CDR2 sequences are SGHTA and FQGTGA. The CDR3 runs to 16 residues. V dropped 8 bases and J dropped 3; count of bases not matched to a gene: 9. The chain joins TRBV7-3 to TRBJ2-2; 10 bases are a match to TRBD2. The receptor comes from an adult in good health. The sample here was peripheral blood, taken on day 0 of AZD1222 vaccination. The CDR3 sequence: CASSGLAGVDTGELFF. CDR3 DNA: TGTGCCAGCTCTGGGCTAGCGGGAGTGGACACCGGGGAGCTGTTTTTT. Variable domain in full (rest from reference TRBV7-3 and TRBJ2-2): GAGVSQTPSNKVTEKGKYVELRCDPISGHTALYWYRQSLGQGPEFLIYFQGTGAADDSGLPNDRFFAVRPEGSVSTLKIQRTERGDSAVYLCASSGLAGVDTGELFFGEGSRLTVL.